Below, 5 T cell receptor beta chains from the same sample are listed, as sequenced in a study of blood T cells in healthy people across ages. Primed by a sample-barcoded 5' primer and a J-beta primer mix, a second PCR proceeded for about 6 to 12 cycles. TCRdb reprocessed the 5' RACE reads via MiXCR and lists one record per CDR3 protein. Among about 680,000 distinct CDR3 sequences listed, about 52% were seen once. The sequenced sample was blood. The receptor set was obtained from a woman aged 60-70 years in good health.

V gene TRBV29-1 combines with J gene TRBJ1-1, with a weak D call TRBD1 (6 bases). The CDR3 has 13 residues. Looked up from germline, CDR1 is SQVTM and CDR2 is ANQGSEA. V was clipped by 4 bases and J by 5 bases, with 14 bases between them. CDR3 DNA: TGCAGCGTTGTTTGGGGGCGAGGAACTGAAGCTTTCTTT. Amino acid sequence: CSVVWGRGTEAFF. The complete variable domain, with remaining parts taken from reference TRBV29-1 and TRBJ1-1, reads SAVISQKPSRDICQRGTSLTIQCQVDSQVTMMFWYRQQPGQSLTLIATANQGSEATYESGFVIDKFPISRPNLTFSTLTVSNMSPEDSSIYLCSVVWGRGTEAFFGQGTRLTVV.

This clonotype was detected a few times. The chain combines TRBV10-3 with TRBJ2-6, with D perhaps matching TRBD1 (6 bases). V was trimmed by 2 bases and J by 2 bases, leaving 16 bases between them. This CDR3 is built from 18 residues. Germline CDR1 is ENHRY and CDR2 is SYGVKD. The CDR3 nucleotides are TGTGCCATCAGTGAGAGGTTGGGCAGACAGGCTGGGGCCAACGTCCTGACTTTC. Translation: CAISERLGRQAGANVLTF.

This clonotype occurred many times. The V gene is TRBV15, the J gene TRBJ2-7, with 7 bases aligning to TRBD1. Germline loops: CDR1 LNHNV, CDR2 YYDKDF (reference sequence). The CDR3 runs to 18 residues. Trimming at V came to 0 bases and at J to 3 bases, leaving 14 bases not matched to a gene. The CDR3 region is CATSRERVGDRTNYEQYF. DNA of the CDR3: TGTGCCACCAGCAGAGAGCGCGTTGGGGACAGAACCAACTACGAGCAGTACTTC.

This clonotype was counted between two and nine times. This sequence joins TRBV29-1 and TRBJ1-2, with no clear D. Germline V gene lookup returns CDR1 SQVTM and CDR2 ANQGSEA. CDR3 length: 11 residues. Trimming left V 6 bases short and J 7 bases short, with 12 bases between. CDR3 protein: CSVGPEFGYTF. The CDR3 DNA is TGCAGCGTCGGGCCGGAGTTTGGCTACACCTTC.

DNA for the CDR3: TGTGCCAGCAGCAAAGTGGGCAAGCACCTCTATAATTCACCCCTCCACTTT. This sequence encodes CASSKVGKHLYNSPLHF. The rearrangement uses TRBV21-1 and TRBJ1-6. TRBV21-1 is a pseudogene. This CDR3 spans 17 amino acids.